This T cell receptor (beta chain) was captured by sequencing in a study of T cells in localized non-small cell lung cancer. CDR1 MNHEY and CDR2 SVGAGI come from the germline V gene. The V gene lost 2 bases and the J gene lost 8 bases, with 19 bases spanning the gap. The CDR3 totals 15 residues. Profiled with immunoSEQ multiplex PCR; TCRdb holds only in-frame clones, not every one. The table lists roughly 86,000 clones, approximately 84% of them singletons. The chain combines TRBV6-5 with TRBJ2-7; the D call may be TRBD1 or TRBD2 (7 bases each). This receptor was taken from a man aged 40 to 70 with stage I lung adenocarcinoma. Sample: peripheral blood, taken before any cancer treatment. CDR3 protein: CASSYLTGRGRQQYF. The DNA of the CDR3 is TGTGCCAGCAGTTACCTGACAGGGAGGGGGAGGCAGCAGTACTTC.